This T cell receptor (beta chain) was recorded in a study of Graves' ophthalmopathy and Graves' hyperthyroidism. The study recruited hyperthyroidism patients aged 18 to 65 who were newly diagnosed, under 2 months' duration. Exclusion applied to patients with other autoimmune diseases, uncontrolled infections, pregnancy or lactation. Turning to this clonotype: With a much larger clone just one base away, this may be a read error.

RNA served as the template for amplifying TCR beta CDR3 regions. HTBI primers primed a first-round RT-PCR, and a second-round multiplex PCR followed. In TCRdb, the multiplex PCR reads were re-called with MiXCR into one record per CDR3 protein. The sample holds roughly 1.1 million distinct CDR3 sequences; about 36% are singletons and the top ten take 11%. V trimming: 4 bases; J trimming: 5 bases; junction bases outside the gene matches: 7. This CDR3 has 13 residues. Germline CDR1 is SQVTM and CDR2 is ANQGSEA. The TCR originated in an adult man with Graves' hyperthyroidism. The chain links TRBV29-1 to TRBJ2-7; 8 positions agree with TRBD1. Input material: peripheral blood or thyroid tissue (not recorded which). For the CDR3, the DNA is TGCAGCGTTGCGGGCCAGGGGGCCCACGAGCAGTACTTC. Its protein is CSVAGQGAHEQYF.